The 24 T cell receptor beta chains in this list originate from one sample, sequenced in a study of cytomegalovirus exposure and HLA in healthy donors (dated by TCRdb to 2016 to 2017). Library creation used the immunoSEQ multiplex PCR assay. The clones in this table, taken by TCRdb from immuneACCESS, are in-frame only. Not every clone is retained; where verified, under half of the shortfall comes from an unresolved V gene, and the cause of the rest is unknown. This sample comprises under 400,000 clones, 88% of them detected only once. Jointly, the top ten make up approximately 0.95% of the sample. Sequenced: PBMCs. These receptors were taken from a man younger than 45 in good health and CMV-seronegative.

The chain joins TRBV5-1 to TRBJ1-6; 9 bases agree with TRBD1. Losses at the gene ends were 3 bases for V and 10 bases for J; bases not matched to a gene: 11. CDR3 length equals 16 residues. CDR1 SGHRS and CDR2 YFSETQ come from the germline V gene. The CDR3 region has the DNA TGCGCCAGCAGCTCGGCTACCGGGACAGGGACCTCACCCCTCCACTTT. Translating gives CASSSATGTGTSPLHF.

CDR3 DNA: TGTGCCAGCAGGAGGGACAGGGGGCGAAATGAGCAGTTCTTC. It encodes CASRRDRGRNEQFF. The chain has TRBV6-1 and TRBJ2-1, with 12 bases aligning to TRBD1. Unmatched junction bases numbered 4, after V lost 6 bases and J lost 7 bases. Germline V gene sequence: CDR1 MNHNS, CDR2 SASEGT. The CDR3 covers 14 residues.

This chain connects TRBV30 to TRBJ1-4; D perhaps matches TRBD1 (5 bases). The germline V gene encodes CDR1 GTSNPN and CDR2 SVGIG (reference sequence). V lost 0 bases and J lost 0, with 8 bases in between. The CDR3 is made up of 15 amino acids. Here the CDR3 DNA reads TGTGCCTGGAGTGTACGACAGTCAACTAATGAAAAACTGTTTTTT. The encoded protein is CAWSVRQSTNEKLFF. Complete variable domain (other parts from reference TRBV30 and TRBJ1-4): SQTIHQWPATLVQPVGSPLSLECTVEGTSNPNLYWYRQAAGRGLQLLFYSVGIGQISSEVPQNLSASRPQDRQFILSSKKLLLSDSGFYLCAWSVRQSTNEKLFFGSGTQLSVL.

V and J are TRBV7-9 and TRBJ2-2; 7 bases match TRBD2. The trim removed 1 base at V and 4 bases at J, leaving 3 bases unmatched. Germline V gives CDR1 SEHNR, CDR2 FQNEAQ (reference sequence). This CDR3 region has 15 residues. CDR3 loop: CASSLGGLLTGELFF. The CDR3 region has the DNA TGTGCCAGCAGCTTAGGGGGACTACTCACCGGGGAGCTGTTTTTT.

The V gene is TRBV7-2, the J gene TRBJ2-5; 9 nucleotides match TRBD2. The CDR3 sequence is 15 residues long. Per germline, CDR1 SGHTA and CDR2 FQGNSA. Losses at the gene ends were 6 bases for V and 4 bases for J; bases not matched to a gene: 9. In DNA, the CDR3 is TGTGCCAGCAGACAGGGCGGGGGGGCCGGAGAGACCCAGTACTTC. Protein: CASRQGGGAGETQYF.

CDR3: CASSLVGATVETQYF. In DNA form, the CDR3 reads TGTGCCAGCAGCTTAGTTGGGGCGACAGTAGAGACCCAGTACTTC. The gene calls are TRBV11-2 and TRBJ2-5; a weak D match, TRBD1 (5 bases). The CDR3 is 15 amino acids. Germline V gives CDR1 SGHAT, CDR2 FQNNGV. Trimming removed 1 base from V and 4 bases from J, with 13 bases in between. The full variable domain, completed using reference TRBV11-2 and TRBJ2-5, is EAGVAQSPRYKIIEKRQSVAFWCNPISGHATLYWYQQILGQGPKLLIQFQNNGVVDDSQLPKDRFSAERLKGVDSTLKIQPAKLEDSAVYLCASSLVGATVETQYFGPGTRLLVL.

J is TRBJ1-3 and V is TRBV30; D is unresolved. Deletions cut 4 bases from V and 0 bases from J, with 7 bases between. The CDR3 spans 13 residues. Germline loops: CDR1 GTSNPN, CDR2 SVGIG (reference sequence). CDR3 region: CAWNEGSGNTIYF. CDR3 DNA sequence: TGTGCCTGGAACGAGGGCTCTGGAAACACCATATATTTT.

In nucleotides, the CDR3 is TGTGCCAGCAGCTTGGAAGCTCAAACTAACTATGGCTACACCTTC. Amino acids: CASSLEAQTNYGYTF. The chain couples TRBV5-5 to TRBJ1-2; D not certain. V lost 0 bases and J 0 bases, leaving 9 bases between the germline ends. The CDR3 sequence is 15 residues long. The germline V gene has CDR1 SGHKS and CDR2 YYEKEE (reference sequence).

The chain uses TRBV11-3 and TRBJ2-7, with TRBD1 as a possible D gene (6 bases). CDR1 is SGHNT and CDR2 is YENEEA in the germline V gene. This CDR3 has 14 amino acids. V lost 4 bases, J lost 4 bases, and 14 bases lay in between. The CDR3 DNA sequence: TGTGCCAGCAGCTCCGGACAGCCGGGGTACGAGCAGTACTTC. Protein: CASSSGQPGYEQYF.

The chain joins TRBV18 to TRBJ2-7, with 9 nucleotides matching TRBD1. This CDR3 has 17 residues. The germline V gene has CDR1 KGHSH and CDR2 LQKENI. V trimming: 3 bases; J trimming: 1 base; junction bases outside the gene matches: 10. CDR3 nucleotide sequence: TGTGCCAGCTCACCGGGACAGGGAAGACAAGGGTCCTACGAGCAGTACTTC. It encodes CASSPGQGRQGSYEQYF.

The CDR3, as DNA: TGCGCCAGCAGCCAAGATCTAGGACTGAATCGAGAGTACTTC. Translating gives CASSQDLGLNREYF. The chain is built from TRBV4-1 and TRBJ2-7; a weak D match, TRBD2 (5 bases). The CDR3 runs 14 residues. Trimming took off 0 bases at V and 11 bases at J, with 17 bases between the two ends. Germline V gene sequence: CDR1 MGHRA, CDR2 YSYEKL.

The J gene is TRBJ1-3, the V gene TRBV19, with unresolved D. The CDR3 loop spans 16 amino acids. From germline, CDR1 is LNHDA and CDR2 SQIVND (reference sequence). V lost 4 bases to trimming and J lost 0 bases, with 13 bases between them. The CDR3 loop is CASSTAAEASGNTIYF. CDR3 nucleotides: TGTGCCAGTAGTACGGCAGCCGAGGCCTCTGGAAACACCATATATTTT.

This clone was counted a single time. The J gene is TRBJ1-1, the V gene TRBV18; 8 nucleotides align to TRBD1. The CDR3 length is 12 residues. CDR1 KGHSH and CDR2 LQKENI come from the germline V gene. The V segment lost 6 bases and the J segment 7 bases; nucleotides outside the gene matches: 4. CDR3 sequence reads: CASSSDRDEAFF. In DNA, the CDR3 is TGTGCCAGCTCGTCGGACAGGGATGAAGCTTTCTTT.

This clone was counted a single time. V usage is TRBV10-2 and J usage is TRBJ2-5; TRBD2 aligns across 7 bases. V lost 8 bases and J lost 5; bases outside the gene matches: 11. The CDR3 has 14 amino acids. Germline CDR1 and CDR2: WSHSY and SAAADI. CDR3 loop: CASSFSGDGETQYF. CDR3 bases: TGCGCCAGCTCTTTCAGCGGGGATGGGGAGACCCAGTACTTC.

This clone appeared a single time. The chain employs TRBV5-1 and TRBJ2-3; possible D gene TRBD2, 5 bases. CDR1 is SGHRS and CDR2 is YFSETQ in the germline V gene. The germline V and J ends were trimmed by 4 bases and 5 bases, with 17 bases remaining between them. This CDR3 has 15 amino acids. The CDR3 nucleotides are TGCGCCAGCAGCCCGCCTTGGGAGAGAGGAGATACGCAGTATTTT. It translates to CASSPPWERGDTQYF.

The gene calls are TRBV6-1 and TRBJ2-4; D possibly corresponds to TRBD1 (6 bases). The CDR3 spans 11 residues. Germline CDR1 and CDR2: MNHNS and SASEGT. V lost 7 bases to trimming and J lost 9 bases, with 10 bases between them. The CDR3 protein is CASTQGGIQYF. The CDR3 coding sequence is TGTGCCAGCACACAGGGTGGCATTCAGTACTTC.

The J gene is TRBJ1-5, the V gene TRBV6-5; D possibly corresponds to TRBD1 (6 bases). Per germline, CDR1 MNHEY and CDR2 SVGAGI. The CDR3 extends over 14 amino acids. The ends were cut back, 6 bases at V and 2 bases at J, with 11 bases in the middle. The CDR3: CASRSPGGNQPQHF. The CDR3 bases are TGTGCCAGCAGGTCCCCAGGGGGCAATCAGCCCCAGCATTTT.

The rearrangement uses TRBV5-4 and TRBJ2-1, with a weak D call TRBD1 (6 bases). The V gene's germline CDR1 is SGHNT and CDR2 YYREEE (reference sequence). This CDR3 comprises 15 residues. V lost 4 bases and J 3 bases, leaving 14 bases between the germline ends. CDR3 coding DNA: TGTGCCAGCAGCGCGACCCAGGGGATCTACAATGAGCAGTTCTTC. Translation: CASSATQGIYNEQFF.

V gene TRBV27 combines with J gene TRBJ1-6, with D possibly matching TRBD1 (6 bases). This CDR3 is 14 amino acids long. The germline CDR1 and CDR2 sequences are MNHEY and SMNVEV (reference sequence). V was clipped by 2 bases and J by 9 bases, with 11 bases between them. CDR3 in DNA: TGTGCCAGCAGTTTACCCAGGGGAAGTTCACCCCTCCACTTT. Protein product: CASSLPRGSSPLHF.

The CDR3 spells CASSRIQGFTNSPLHF. In DNA form, the CDR3 reads TGTGCCAGCAGTAGGATACAGGGTTTCACCAATTCACCCCTCCACTTT. The chain recombines TRBV27 with TRBJ1-6; a weak D match, TRBD1 (6 bases). With 5 bases removed from V and 7 bases from J, the gap between germline ends came to 18 bases. Germline V gene sequence: CDR1 MNHEY, CDR2 SMNVEV (reference sequence). This CDR3 region has 16 residues.

The chain joins TRBV11-3 to TRBJ2-2; D uncertain. The V gene's germline CDR1 is SGHNT and CDR2 YENEEA. V was trimmed by 5 bases and J by 3 bases, leaving 4 bases between them. The CDR3 consists of 12 residues. In DNA form, the CDR3 reads TGTGCCAGCAGCGTCGACACCGGGGAGCTGTTTTTT. Translated: CASSVDTGELFF.

This chain links TRBV10-3 with TRBJ1-1; a weak D match, TRBD1 (6 bases). The germline V and J ends were trimmed by 4 bases and 0 bases, with 9 bases remaining between them. CDR1 ENHRY and CDR2 SYGVKD come from the germline V gene. This CDR3 spans 14 amino acids. In DNA, the CDR3 is TGTGCCATCAGTGGGACAGTAATGAACACTGAAGCTTTCTTT. The encoded protein is CAISGTVMNTEAFF.

The chain's CDR3 is CASSQDRGGGGHTDTQYF. The CDR3, as DNA: TGCGCCAGCAGCCAAGATCGAGGCGGTGGCGGGCACACAGATACGCAGTATTTT. The genes are TRBV4-3 and TRBJ2-3; D is perhaps TRBD2 (5 bases). This CDR3 spans 18 amino acids. Germline CDR1 reads LGHNA; CDR2 reads YSLEER. Trimming removed 0 bases from V and 2 bases from J, with 18 bases in between.

The chain links TRBV10-2 to TRBJ1-2; TRBD1 agrees at 8 bases. Germline lookup yields CDR1 WSHSY and CDR2 SAAADI. This CDR3 spans 14 amino acids. V shed 8 bases, J shed 4 bases, and the junction held 9 bases outside the gene matches. CDR3 loop: CASAEAGGFYGYTF. CDR3 in DNA: TGCGCCAGCGCGGAGGCAGGGGGCTTCTATGGCTACACCTTC.